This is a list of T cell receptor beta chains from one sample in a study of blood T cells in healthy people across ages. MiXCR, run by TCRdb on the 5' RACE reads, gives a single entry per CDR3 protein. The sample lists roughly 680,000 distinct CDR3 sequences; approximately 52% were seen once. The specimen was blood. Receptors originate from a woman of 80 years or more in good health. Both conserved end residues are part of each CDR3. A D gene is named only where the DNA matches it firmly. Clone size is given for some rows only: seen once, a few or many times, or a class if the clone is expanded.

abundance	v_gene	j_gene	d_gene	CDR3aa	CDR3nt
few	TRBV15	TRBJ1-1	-	CATSRRTNTEAFF	TGTGCCACCAGCAGGCGGACGAACACTGAAGCTTTCTTT
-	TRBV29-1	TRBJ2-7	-	CSVGTLADYEQYF	TGCAGCGTGGGGACACTGGCAGACTACGAGCAGTACTTC
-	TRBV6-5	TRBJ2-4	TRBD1	CASSHRGAKNIQYF	TGTGCCAGCAGCCACAGGGGGGCCAAAAACATTCAGTACTTC
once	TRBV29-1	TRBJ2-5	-	CRVRGNEQYF	TGCCGCGTTCGGGGAAATGAGCAGTACTTC
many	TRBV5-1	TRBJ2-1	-	CASSWGPLAGSYNEQFF	TGCGCCAGCAGCTGGGGGCCCCTAGCCGGCTCCTACAATGAGCAGTTCTTC
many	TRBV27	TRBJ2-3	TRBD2	CASSFSGRTDTQYF	TGTGCCAGCAGTTTTAGCGGGCGGACAGATACGCAGTATTTT
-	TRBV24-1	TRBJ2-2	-	CATRDQTGELFF	TGTGCCACAAGAGATCAAACCGGGGAGCTGTTTTTT
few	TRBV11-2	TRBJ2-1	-	CASSLVTAMDEQFF	TGTGCCAGCAGCTTAGTCACCGCAATGGATGAGCAGTTCTTC
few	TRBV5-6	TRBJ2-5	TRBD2	CASSSLGGGENEQYF	TGTGCCAGCAGCTCCCTCGGGGGGGGCGAGAATGAGCAGTACTTC
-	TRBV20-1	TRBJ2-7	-	CSASSSADLSYEQYF	TGCAGTGCTAGCTCTTCGGCGGACCTCTCCTACGAGCAGTACTTC
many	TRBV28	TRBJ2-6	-	CASSLWGGASGANVLTF	TGTGCCAGCAGTTTATGGGGTGGAGCCTCTGGGGCCAACGTCCTGACTTTC
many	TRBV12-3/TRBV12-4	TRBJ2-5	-	CASSAGAQETQYF	TGTGCCAGCAGCGCAGGGGCCCAAGAGACCCAGTACTTC
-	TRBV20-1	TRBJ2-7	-	CSANAGPGDGQYF	TGCAGTGCTAATGCGGGTCCGGGGGACGGGCAGTACTTC
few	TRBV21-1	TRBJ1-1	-	CASSTQGRPNTEAFF	TGTGCCAGCAGCACCCAGGGACGGCCAAACACTGAAGCTTTCTTT
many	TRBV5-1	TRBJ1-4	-	CASRLGAPINAEKLFF	TGCGCCAGCAGATTGGGGGCACCCATCAATGCGGAAAAACTGTTTTTT
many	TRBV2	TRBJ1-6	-	CASSESGSPLHF	TGTGCCAGCAGTGAATCCGGCTCACCCCTCCACTTT
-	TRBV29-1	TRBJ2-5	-	CSVGRLEQETQYF	TGCAGCGTTGGACGACTTGAACAAGAGACCCAGTACTTC
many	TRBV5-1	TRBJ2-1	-	CASRYRVYTYNEQFF	TGCGCCAGCAGATACAGGGTATATACCTACAATGAGCAGTTCTTC
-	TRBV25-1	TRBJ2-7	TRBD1	CASSPSNRGSYEQYF	TGTGCCAGCAGCCCGAGTAACAGGGGCTCCTACGAGCAGTACTTC
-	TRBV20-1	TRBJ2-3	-	CSAEGQYTDTQYF	TGCAGTGCTGAGGGCCAATATACAGATACGCAGTATTTT
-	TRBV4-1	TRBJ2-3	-	CASGTSSSTDTQYF	TGCGCCAGCGGGACGTCTTCTAGCACAGATACGCAGTATTTT
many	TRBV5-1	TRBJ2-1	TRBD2	CASSLGLAGVHEQFF	TGCGCCAGCAGCTTGGGACTAGCGGGAGTGCATGAGCAGTTCTTC
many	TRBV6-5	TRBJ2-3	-	CASGGASTDTQYF	TGTGCCAGCGGGGGGGCGTCCACAGATACGCAGTATTTT
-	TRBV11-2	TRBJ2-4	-	CASRPSPGWEQYF	TGTGCCAGCAGACCATCCCCGGGTTGGGAGCAGTACTTC
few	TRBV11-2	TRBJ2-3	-	CASSLDPQGRSDTQYF	TGTGCCAGCAGCTTAGATCCGCAGGGACGATCAGATACGCAGTATTTT
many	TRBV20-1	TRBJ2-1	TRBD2	CSATSGRTVNEQFF	TGCAGTGCGACTAGCGGGAGGACCGTCAATGAGCAGTTCTTC
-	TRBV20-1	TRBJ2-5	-	CSVFGAGETQYF	TGCAGTGTATTCGGGGCAGGGGAGACCCAGTACTTC
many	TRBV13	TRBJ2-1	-	CASSPKRTEQFF	TGTGCCAGCAGCCCAAAGCGGACTGAGCAGTTCTTC
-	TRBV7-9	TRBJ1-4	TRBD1	CASSSGQGANEKLFF	TGTGCCAGCAGCTCCGGACAGGGGGCGAATGAAAAACTGTTTTTT
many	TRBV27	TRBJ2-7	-	CASSSWGRFYEQYF	TGTGCCAGCAGTTCGTGGGGGAGATTCTACGAGCAGTACTTC
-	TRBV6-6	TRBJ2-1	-	CASNGGKGMSNEQFF	TGTGCCAGCAACGGCGGGAAGGGGATGTCGAATGAGCAGTTCTTC
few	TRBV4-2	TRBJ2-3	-	CVSSQDPADTQYF	TGTGTCAGCAGCCAAGACCCGGCAGATACGCAGTATTTT
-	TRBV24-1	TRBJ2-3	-	CATSDHDRGGPDTQYF	TGTGCCACCAGTGACCACGACAGGGGAGGGCCAGATACGCAGTATTTT
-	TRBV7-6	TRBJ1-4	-	CASSPPTGDNEKLFF	TGTGCCAGCAGCCCCCCGACGGGTGATAATGAAAAACTGTTTTTT
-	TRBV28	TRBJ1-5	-	CASCWEGGSNQPQHF	TGTGCCAGCTGCTGGGAAGGAGGAAGCAATCAGCCCCAGCATTTT
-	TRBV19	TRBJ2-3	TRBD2	CASSDLAGLSDTQYF	TGTGCCAGTAGTGACCTAGCGGGACTGTCAGATACGCAGTATTTT
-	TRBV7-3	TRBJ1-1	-	CASSRGKNTEAFF	TGTGCCAGCAGCAGGGGGAAGAACACTGAAGCTTTCTTT
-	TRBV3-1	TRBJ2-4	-	CASSQERRDGVKNIQYF	TGTGCCAGCAGCCAAGAAAGGAGAGACGGGGTCAAAAACATTCAGTACTTC
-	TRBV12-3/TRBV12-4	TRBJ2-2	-	CASRFKVTGELFF	TGTGCCAGCAGGTTCAAGGTGACCGGGGAGCTGTTTTTT
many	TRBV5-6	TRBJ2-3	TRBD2	CASSLGSGGKLTGTQYF	TGTGCCAGCAGCTTGGGTAGCGGGGGGAAACTAACGGGTACGCAGTATTTT
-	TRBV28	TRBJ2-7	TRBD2	CASSFLPSGRYSYEQYF	TGTGCCAGCAGTTTTCTCCCCAGCGGGAGGTACTCCTACGAGCAGTACTTC
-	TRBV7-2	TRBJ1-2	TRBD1	CASSMGQGLYGYTF	TGTGCCAGCAGCATGGGACAGGGACTCTATGGCTACACCTTC
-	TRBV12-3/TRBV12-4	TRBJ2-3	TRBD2	CASRTSGSPDTQYF	TGTGCCAGCAGAACTAGCGGGAGCCCAGATACGCAGTATTTT
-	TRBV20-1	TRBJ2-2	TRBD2	CSAPTSGRVNGELFF	TGCAGTGCCCCGACTAGCGGGAGGGTTAACGGGGAGCTGTTTTTT
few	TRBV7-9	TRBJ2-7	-	CASSVGTATYEQYF	TGTGCCAGCAGCGTAGGGACGGCTACCTACGAGCAGTACTTC